The 3 T cell receptor beta chains reported below all come from one sample, sequenced in a study of T cells expressing NK-cell markers. Using the 5' RACE reads, TCRdb records one entry per CDR3 protein without DNA. This table lists some 190,000 distinct CDR3 sequences. What was sequenced was blood T cells: a sorted CD56 or NKG2C T cell subset, CD4+ or CD8+ T cells, or bulk PBMC T cells (not recorded which). Receptors were obtained from a man aged 18-70 years in good health.

The chain couples TRBV5-4 to TRBJ2-6; there is no DNA to check the TCRdb D call of TRBD1. The CDR3 has 19 amino acids. Germline V gene data show CDR1 as SGHNT and CDR2 as YYREEE (reference sequence). The CDR3 reads CASSSMGQGHLAGANVLTF.

The chain joins TRBV13 to TRBJ2-7; TCRdb reports TRBD2, a call that lacks DNA to check it against. CDR3 length: 15 residues. Germline V gene data show CDR1 as PRHDT and CDR2 as FYEKMQ (reference sequence). CDR3 in amino acids: CASSLGLAGDWEQYF.

J is TRBJ2-1 and V is TRBV9. This CDR3 region has 14 residues. Per germline, CDR1 SGDLS and CDR2 YYNGEE. The CDR3: CASSVASPNNEQFF.